This entry is about one TCR beta chain. What it binds is not known. Libraries were prepared by immunoSEQ multiplex PCR; TCRdb keeps only in-frame clonotypes and omits some of them. The sample yields 45,000 to 65,000 clones, around 83% seen once. CDR3 length: 13 amino acids. Germline V gene lookup returns CDR1 MGHRA and CDR2 YSYEKL. This specimen comes from a study of lymphopenia after photon versus proton radiotherapy. Findings and limits, study-wide: Under photons, naive T cells and diversity fell while effector/memory populations rose. After the lymphocyte nadir, photon-treated repertoires showed oligoclonal expansion, especially of CD8+ Temra cells. Only patients who died were analyzed for survival; proton advantage is unproven.

Sequenced here: peripheral blood, sampled from a patient treated with photon-based radiotherapy. The chain joins TRBV4-1 to TRBJ2-5, with TRBD1 matching 7 bases. With the DNA end fitting TRBJ2-7 better, the J assignment may be wrong. The sequence came from a man in his fifties with gastric cancer. CDR3 sequence (DNA): TGCGCCAGCAAAAAGGGGGCTGGGTACGAGCAGTACTTC. This codes for CASKKGAGYEQYF.